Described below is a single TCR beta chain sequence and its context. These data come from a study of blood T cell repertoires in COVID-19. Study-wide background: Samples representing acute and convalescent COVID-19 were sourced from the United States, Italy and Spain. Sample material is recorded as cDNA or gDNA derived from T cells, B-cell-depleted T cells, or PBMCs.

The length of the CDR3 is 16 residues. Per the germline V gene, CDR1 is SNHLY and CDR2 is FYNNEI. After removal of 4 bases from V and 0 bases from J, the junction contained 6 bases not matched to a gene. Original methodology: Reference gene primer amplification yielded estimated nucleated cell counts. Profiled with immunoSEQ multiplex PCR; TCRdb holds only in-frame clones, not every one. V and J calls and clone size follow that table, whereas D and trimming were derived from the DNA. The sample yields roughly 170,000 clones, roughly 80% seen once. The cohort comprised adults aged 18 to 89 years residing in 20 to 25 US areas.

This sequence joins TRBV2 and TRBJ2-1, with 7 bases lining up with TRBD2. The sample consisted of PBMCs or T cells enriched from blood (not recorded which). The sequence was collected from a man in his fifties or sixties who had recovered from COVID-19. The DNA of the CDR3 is TGTGCCAGCAGTGGAACGGGGGGTAGCTCCTACAATGAGCAGTTCTTC. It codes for CASSGTGGSSYNEQFF.